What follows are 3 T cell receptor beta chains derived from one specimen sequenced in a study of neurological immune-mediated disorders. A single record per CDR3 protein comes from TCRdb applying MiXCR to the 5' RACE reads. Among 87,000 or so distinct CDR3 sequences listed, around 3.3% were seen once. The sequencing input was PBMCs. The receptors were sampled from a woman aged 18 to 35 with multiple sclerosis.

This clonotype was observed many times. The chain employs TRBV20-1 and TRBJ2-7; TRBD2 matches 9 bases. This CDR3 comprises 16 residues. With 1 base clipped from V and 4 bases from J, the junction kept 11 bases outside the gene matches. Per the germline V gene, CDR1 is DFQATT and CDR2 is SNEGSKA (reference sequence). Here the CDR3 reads CSARALPSGTSYEQYF. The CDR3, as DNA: TGCAGTGCTAGAGCCCTCCCTAGCGGGACTTCGTACGAGCAGTACTTC.

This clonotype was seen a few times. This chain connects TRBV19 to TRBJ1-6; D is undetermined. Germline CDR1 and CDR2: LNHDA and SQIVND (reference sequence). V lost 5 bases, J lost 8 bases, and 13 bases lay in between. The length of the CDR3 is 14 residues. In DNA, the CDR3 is TGTGCCAGTAGTTCGTCTGTGGTCCATTCACCCCTCCACTTT. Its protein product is CASSSSVVHSPLHF.

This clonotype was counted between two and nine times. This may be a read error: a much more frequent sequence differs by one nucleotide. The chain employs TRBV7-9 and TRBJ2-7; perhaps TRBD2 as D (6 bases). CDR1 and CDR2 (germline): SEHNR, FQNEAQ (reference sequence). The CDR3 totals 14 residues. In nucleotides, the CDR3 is TGTGCCAGCAGCTTACGGGAGAGCTTCTACGAGAAGTACTTC. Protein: CASSLRESFYEKYF.